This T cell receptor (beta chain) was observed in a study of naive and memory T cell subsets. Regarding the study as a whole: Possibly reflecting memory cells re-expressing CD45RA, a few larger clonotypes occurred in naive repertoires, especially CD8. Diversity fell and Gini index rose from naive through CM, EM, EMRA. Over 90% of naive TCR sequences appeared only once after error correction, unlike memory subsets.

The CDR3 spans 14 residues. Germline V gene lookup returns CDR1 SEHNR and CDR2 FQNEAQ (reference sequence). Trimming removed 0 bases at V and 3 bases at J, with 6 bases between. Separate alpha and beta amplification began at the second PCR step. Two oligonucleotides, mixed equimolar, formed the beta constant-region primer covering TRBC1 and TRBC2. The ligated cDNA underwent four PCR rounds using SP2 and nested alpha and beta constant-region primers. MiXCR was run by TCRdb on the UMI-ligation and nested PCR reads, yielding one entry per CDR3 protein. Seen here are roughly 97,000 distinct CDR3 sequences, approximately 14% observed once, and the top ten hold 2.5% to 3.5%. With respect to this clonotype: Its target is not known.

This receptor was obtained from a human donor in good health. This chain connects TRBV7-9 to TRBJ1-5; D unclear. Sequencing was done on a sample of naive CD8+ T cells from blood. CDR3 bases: TGTGCCAGCAGCTTAGCTCCAGACAATCAGCCCCAGCATTTT. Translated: CASSLAPDNQPQHF.